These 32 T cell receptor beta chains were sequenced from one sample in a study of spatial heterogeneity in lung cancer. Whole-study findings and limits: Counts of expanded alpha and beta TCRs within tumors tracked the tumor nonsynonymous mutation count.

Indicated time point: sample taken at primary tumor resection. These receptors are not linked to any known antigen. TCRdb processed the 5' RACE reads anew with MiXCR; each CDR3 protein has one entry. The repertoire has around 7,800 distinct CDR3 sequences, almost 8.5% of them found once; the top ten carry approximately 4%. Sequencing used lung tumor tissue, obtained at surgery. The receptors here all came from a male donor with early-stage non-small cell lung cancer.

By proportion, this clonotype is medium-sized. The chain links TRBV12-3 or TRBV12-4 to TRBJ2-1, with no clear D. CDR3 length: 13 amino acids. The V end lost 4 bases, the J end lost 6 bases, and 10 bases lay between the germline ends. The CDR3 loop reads CASSSILVNEQFF. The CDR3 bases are TGTGCCAGCAGTTCGATACTGGTCAATGAGCAGTTCTTC.

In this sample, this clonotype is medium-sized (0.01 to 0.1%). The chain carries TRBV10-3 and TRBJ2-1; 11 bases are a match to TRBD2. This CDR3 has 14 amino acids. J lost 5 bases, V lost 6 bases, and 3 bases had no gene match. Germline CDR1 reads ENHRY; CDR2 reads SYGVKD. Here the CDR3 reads CAIRTSGNDNEQFF. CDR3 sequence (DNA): TGTGCCATCAGGACTAGCGGGAACGACAATGAGCAGTTCTTC.

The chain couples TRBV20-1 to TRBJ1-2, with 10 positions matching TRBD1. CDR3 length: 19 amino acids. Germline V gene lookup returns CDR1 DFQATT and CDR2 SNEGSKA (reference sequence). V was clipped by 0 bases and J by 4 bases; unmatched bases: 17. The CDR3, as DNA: TGCAGTGCTAGAGACCCTCGGGACAGGGGTTCCTTCTCGAGCTATGGCTACACCTTC. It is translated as CSARDPRDRGSFSSYGYTF.

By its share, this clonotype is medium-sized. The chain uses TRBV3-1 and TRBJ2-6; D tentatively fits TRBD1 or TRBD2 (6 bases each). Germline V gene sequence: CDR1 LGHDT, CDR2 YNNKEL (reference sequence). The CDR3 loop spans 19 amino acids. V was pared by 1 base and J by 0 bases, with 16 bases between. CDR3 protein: CASSQVSRGGTSGANVLTF. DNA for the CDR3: TGTGCCAGCAGCCAAGTCTCCAGGGGCGGGACCTCTGGGGCCAACGTCCTGACTTTC.

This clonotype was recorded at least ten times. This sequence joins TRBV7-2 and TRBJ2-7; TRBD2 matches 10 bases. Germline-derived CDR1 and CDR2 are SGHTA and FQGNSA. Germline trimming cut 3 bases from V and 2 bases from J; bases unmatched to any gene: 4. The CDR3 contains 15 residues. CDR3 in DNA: TGTGCCAGCAGCTTGAAGCGGGAGGGCCCCTACGAGCAGTACTTC. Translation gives CASSLKREGPYEQYF.

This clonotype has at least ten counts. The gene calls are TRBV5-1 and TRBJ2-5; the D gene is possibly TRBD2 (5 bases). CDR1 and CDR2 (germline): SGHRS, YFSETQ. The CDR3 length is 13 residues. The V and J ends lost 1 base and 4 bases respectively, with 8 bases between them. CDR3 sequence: CASSLRERETQYF. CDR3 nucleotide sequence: TGCGCCAGCAGCTTGAGGGAGCGAGAGACCCAGTACTTC.

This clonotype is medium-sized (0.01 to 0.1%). CDR3 protein: CASRLGGSDYGYTF. The CDR3, as DNA: TGTGCCAGCAGACTGGGGGGGAGTGACTATGGCTACACCTTC. J is TRBJ1-2 and V is TRBV6-5; D may be TRBD1 (5 bases). This CDR3 comprises 14 residues. Per the germline V gene, CDR1 is MNHEY and CDR2 is SVGAGI. V lost 6 bases and J lost 3, with 14 bases in between.

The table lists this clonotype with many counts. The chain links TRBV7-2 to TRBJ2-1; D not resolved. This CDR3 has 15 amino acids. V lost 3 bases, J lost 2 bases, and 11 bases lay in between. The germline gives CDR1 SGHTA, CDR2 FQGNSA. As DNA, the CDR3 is TGTGCCAGCAGCTTGGGCGTTATAACCTACAATGAGCAGTTCTTC. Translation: CASSLGVITYNEQFF.

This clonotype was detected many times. CDR3 in DNA: TGCAGTGCTAGAGATGCGGCTTCCAGTTCCTACGAGCAGTACTTC. Its translation is CSARDAASSSYEQYF. V and J are TRBV20-1 and TRBJ2-7; no clear D gene. V lost 0 bases and J 1 base, leaving 13 bases between the germline ends. CDR3 length equals 15 residues. Per the germline V gene, CDR1 is DFQATT and CDR2 is SNEGSKA (reference sequence).

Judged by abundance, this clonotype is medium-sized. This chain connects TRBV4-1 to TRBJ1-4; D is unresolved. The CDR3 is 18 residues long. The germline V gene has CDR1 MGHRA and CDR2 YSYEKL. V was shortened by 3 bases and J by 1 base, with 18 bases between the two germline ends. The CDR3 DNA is TGCGCCAGCAGCCATGGGCTTCTGGGTCGGAGAACTAATGAAAAACTGTTTTTT. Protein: CASSHGLLGRRTNEKLFF.

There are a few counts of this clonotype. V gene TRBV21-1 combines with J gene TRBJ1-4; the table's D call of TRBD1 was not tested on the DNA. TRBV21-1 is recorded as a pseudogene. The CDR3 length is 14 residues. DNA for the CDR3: TGTGCCAGCAGCCGGCGCAGGGGGGCTGAAAAACTGTTTTTT. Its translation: CASSRRRGAEKLFF.

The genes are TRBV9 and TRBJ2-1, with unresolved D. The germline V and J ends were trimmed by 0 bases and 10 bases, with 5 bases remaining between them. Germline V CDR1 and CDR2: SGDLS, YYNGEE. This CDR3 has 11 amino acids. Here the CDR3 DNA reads TGTGCCAGCAGCGTAGGGGCCGAGCAGTTCTTC. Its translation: CASSVGAEQFF.

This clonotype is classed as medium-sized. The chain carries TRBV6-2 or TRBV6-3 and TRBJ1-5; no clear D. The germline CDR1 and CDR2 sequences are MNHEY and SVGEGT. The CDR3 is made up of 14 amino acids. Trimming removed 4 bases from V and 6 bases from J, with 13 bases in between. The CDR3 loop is CASSLAQAGQPQHF. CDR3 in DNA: TGTGCCAGCAGTTTAGCCCAGGCCGGTCAGCCCCAGCATTTT.

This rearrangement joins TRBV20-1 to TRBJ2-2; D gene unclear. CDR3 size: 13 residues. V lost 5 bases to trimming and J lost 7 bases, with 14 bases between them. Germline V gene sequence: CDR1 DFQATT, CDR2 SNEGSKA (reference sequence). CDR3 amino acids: CSAPDGRHGELFF. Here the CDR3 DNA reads TGCAGTGCTCCAGATGGGCGGCACGGGGAGCTGTTTTTT.

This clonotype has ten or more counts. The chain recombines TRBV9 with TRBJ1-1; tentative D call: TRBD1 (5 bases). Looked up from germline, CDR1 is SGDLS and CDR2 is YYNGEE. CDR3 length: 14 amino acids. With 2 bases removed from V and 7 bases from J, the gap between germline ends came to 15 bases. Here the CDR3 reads CASSVVGDSDEAFF. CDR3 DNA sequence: TGTGCCAGCAGCGTGGTGGGGGACTCCGATGAAGCTTTCTTT.

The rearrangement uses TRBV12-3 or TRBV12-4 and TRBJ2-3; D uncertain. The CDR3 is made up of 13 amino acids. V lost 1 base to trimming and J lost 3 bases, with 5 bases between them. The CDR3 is CASSLERTDTQYF. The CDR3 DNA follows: TGTGCCAGCAGTTTAGAGAGAACAGATACGCAGTATTTT.

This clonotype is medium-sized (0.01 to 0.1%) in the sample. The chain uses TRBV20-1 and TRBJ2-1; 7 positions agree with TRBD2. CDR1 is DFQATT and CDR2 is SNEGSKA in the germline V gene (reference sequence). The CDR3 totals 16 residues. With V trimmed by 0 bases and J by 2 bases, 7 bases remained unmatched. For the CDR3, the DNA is TGCAGTGCTAGAGATTGGGAGCGGGACGCCTACAATGAGCAGTTCTTC. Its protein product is CSARDWERDAYNEQFF.

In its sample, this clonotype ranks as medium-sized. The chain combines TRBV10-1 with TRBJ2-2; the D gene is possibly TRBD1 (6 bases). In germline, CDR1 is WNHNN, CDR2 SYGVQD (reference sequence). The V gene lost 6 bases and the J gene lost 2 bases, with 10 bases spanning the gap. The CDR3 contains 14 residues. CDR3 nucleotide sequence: TGCGCCAGCAGGAGGGGGACAAACACCGGGGAGCTGTTTTTT. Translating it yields CASRRGTNTGELFF.

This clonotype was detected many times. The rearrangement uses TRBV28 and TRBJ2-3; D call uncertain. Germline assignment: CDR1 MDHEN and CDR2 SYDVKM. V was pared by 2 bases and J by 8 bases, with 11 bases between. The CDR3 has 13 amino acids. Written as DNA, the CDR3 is TGTGCCAGCAGTTTACCACGGCCGCGTACGCAGTATTTT. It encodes CASSLPRPRTQYF.

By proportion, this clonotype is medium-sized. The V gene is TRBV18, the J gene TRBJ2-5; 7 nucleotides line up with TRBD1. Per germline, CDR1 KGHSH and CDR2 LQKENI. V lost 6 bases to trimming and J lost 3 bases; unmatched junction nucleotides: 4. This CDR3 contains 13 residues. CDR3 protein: CASSVGQEETQYF. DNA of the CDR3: TGTGCCAGCTCCGTCGGACAGGAAGAGACCCAGTACTTC.

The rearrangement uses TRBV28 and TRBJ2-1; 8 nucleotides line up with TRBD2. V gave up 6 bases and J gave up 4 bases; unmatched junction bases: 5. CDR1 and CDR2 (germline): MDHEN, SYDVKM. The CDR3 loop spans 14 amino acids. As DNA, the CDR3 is TGTGCCAGCAGGGAACTAGCGGAATACAATGAGCAGTTCTTC. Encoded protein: CASRELAEYNEQFF.

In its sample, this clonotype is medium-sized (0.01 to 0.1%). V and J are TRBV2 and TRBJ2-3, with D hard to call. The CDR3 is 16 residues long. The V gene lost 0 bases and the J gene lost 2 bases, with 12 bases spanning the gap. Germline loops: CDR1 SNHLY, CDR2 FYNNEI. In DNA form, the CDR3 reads TGTGCCAGCAGTGAAGCCCTACCGAGCTACACAGATACGCAGTATTTT. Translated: CASSEALPSYTDTQYF.

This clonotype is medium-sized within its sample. For the CDR3, the DNA is TGTGCCAGCTCGCCGAAACAGGCTGACGACAATGAGCAGTTCTTC. It is translated as CASSPKQADDNEQFF. The gene calls are TRBV18 and TRBJ2-1, with a possible D match to TRBD1 (5 bases). Germline loops: CDR1 KGHSH, CDR2 LQKENI. V lost 6 bases to trimming and J lost 5 bases, with 17 bases between them. This CDR3 has 15 amino acids.

In nucleotides, the CDR3 is TGTGCCAGTATGGACAGGGACGACACTGAAGCTTTCTTT. Its translation: CASMDRDDTEAFF. V gene TRBV10-3 combines with J gene TRBJ1-1, with 8 bases matching TRBD1. J was trimmed by 3 bases and V by 10 bases; bases with no gene match: 7. The germline V gene has CDR1 ENHRY and CDR2 SYGVKD. CDR3 size: 13 residues.

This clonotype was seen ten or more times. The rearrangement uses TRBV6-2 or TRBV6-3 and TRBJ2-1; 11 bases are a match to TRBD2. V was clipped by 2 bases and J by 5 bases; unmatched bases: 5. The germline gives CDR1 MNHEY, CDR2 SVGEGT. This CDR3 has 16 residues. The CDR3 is CASSYVAGGPNNEQFF. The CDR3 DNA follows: TGTGCCAGCAGTTACGTAGCGGGAGGGCCCAACAATGAGCAGTTCTTC.

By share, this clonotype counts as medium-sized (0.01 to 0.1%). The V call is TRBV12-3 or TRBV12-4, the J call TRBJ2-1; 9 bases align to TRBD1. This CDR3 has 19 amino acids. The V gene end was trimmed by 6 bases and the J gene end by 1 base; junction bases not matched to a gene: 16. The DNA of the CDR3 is TGTGCCAGCAGGCCCGGACAGGGGCGCCGAGGGAGGTCCTACAATGAGCAGTTCTTC. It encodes CASRPGQGRRGRSYNEQFF.

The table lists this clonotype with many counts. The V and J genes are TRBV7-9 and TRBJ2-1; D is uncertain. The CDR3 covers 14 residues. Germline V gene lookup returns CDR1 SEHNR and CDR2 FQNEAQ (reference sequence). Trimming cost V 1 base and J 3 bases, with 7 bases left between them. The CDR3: CASSLGALYNEQFF. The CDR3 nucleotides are TGTGCCAGCAGCTTAGGGGCCCTCTACAATGAGCAGTTCTTC.

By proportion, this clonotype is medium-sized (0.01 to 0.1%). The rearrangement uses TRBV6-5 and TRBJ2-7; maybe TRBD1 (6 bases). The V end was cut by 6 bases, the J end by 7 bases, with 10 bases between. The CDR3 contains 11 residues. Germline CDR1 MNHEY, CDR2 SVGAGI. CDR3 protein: CASRTGLEQYF. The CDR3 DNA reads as TGTGCCAGCAGAACAGGGCTTGAGCAGTACTTC.

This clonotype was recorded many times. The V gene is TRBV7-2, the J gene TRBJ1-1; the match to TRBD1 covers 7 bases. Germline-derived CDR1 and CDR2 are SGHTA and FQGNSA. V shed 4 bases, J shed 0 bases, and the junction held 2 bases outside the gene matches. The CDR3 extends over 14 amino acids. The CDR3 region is CASSSDRMNTEAFF. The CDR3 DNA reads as TGTGCCAGCAGCTCGGACAGGATGAACACTGAAGCTTTCTTT.

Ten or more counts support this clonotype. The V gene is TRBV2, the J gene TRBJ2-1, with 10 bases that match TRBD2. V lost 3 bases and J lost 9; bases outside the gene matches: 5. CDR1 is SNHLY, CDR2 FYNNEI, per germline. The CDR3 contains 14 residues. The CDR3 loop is CASSEASGSGEQFF. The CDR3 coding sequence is TGTGCCAGCAGTGAGGCTAGCGGGAGCGGTGAGCAGTTCTTC.

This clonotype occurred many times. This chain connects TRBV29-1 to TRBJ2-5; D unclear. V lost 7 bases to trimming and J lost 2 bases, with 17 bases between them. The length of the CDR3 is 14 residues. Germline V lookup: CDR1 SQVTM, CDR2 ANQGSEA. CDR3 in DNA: TGCAGCGATCTATGGACGTACACACAAGAGACCCAGTACTTC. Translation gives CSDLWTYTQETQYF.

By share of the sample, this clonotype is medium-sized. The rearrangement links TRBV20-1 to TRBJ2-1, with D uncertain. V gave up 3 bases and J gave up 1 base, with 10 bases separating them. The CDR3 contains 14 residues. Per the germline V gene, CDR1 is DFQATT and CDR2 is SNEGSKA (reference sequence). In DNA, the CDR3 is TGCAGTGCTAGCAGACAAGATTCCTACAATGAGCAGTTCTTC. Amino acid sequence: CSASRQDSYNEQFF.